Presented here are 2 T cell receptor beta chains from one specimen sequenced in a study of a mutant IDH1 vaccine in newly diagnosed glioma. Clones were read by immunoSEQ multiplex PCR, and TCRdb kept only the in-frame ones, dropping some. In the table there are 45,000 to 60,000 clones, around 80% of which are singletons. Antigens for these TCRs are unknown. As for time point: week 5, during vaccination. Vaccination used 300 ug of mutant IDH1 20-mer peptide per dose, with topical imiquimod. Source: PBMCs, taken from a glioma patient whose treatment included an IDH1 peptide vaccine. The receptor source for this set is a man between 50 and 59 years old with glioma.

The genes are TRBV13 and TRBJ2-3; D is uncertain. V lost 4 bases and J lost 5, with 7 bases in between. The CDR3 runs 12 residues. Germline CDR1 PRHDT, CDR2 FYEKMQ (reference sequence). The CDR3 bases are TGTGCCAGCAGCTCTCTTCGAGATACGCAGTATTTT. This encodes CASSSLRDTQYF. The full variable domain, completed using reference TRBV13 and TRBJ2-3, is AAGVIQSPRHLIKEKRETATLKCYPIPRHDTVYWYQQGPGQDPQFLISFYEKMQSDKGSIPDRFSAQQFSDYHSELNMSSLELGDSALYFCASSSLRDTQYFGPGTRLTVL.

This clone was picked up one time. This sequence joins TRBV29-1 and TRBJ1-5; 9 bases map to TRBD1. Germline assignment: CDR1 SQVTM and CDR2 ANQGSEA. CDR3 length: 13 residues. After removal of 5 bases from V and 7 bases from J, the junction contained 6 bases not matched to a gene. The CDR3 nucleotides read TGCAGCGTTTCACCGGGACAGGGCCAGCCCCAGCATTTT. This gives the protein CSVSPGQGQPQHF.